These T cell receptor beta chains were read from a single sample in a study of technical replicates of blood from several donors. The data were produced by immunoSEQ multiplex PCR, yet TCRdb's version contains in-frame clones alone and is incomplete. The sample includes 87,000 or so clones, over 90% of them seen just once. The sample was T cells isolated from PBMCs. Source of these receptors: a human donor in good health. The CDR3 runs from the conserved cysteine through the conserved F or W. D genes are given only for firm matches. Not every row has a clone size; where given, it reads once, few, many or a size class.

D gene | clone size | J gene | V gene | CDR3 protein | CDR3 DNA
TRBD1 | . | TRBJ2-3 | TRBV6-4 | CASSDSQGALNTQYF | TGTGCCAGCAGTGACTCTCAGGGGGCCCTTAATACGCAGTATTTT
. | . | TRBJ1-1 | TRBV19 | CASTTTAGQRNTEAFF | TGTGCCAGTACTACCACAGCTGGACAACGGAACACTGAAGCTTTCTTT
. | . | TRBJ2-7 | TRBV6-5 | CASSYQGIGYEQYF | TGTGCCAGCAGTTATCAGGGTATCGGCTACGAGCAGTACTTC
. | . | TRBJ2-1 | TRBV20-1 | CSALGSEQFF | TGCAGTGCTCTAGGAAGTGAGCAGTTCTTC
. | . | TRBJ2-7 | TRBV5-1 | CASSSYEQYF | TGCGCCAGCAGCTCATACGAGCAGTACTTC
. | . | TRBJ1-4 | TRBV27 | CASSLSTGLEKLFF | TGTGCCAGCAGTTTATCGACAGGTTTGGAAAAACTGTTTTTT
TRBD1 | few | TRBJ2-7 | TRBV18 | CASSPSGTGTYEQYF | TGTGCCAGCTCACCTTCCGGGACAGGGACCTACGAGCAGTACTTC
TRBD2 | . | TRBJ2-7 | TRBV6-5 | CASSSFPGLAYEQYF | TGTGCCAGCAGTTCCTTCCCTGGACTAGCTTACGAGCAGTACTTC
TRBD2 | . | TRBJ2-5 | TRBV5-1 | CASSAGLAGAETQYF | TGCGCCAGCAGCGCGGGACTAGCGGGAGCAGAGACCCAGTACTTC
. | . | TRBJ2-7 | TRBV5-1 | CASSLTGSSYEQYF | TGCGCCAGCAGCTTGACAGGGAGCTCCTACGAGCAGTACTTC
. | . | TRBJ2-2 | TRBV27 | CASSLGGRGELFF | TGTGCCAGCAGTTTAGGGGGCCGCGGGGAGCTGTTTTTT
. | . | TRBJ1-4 | TRBV28 | CASNWGVATNEKLFF | TGTGCCAGCAATTGGGGGGTAGCAACTAATGAAAAACTGTTTTTT
TRBD1 | . | TRBJ2-1 | TRBV7-3 | CASSLQGAVDEQFF | TGTGCCAGCAGCTTACAGGGGGCGGTCGATGAGCAGTTCTTC
. | . | TRBJ1-5 | TRBV15 | CATSRSRGIYQPQHF | TGTGCCACCAGCAGGAGCAGGGGTATATATCAGCCCCAGCATTTT
TRBD1 | . | TRBJ1-4 | TRBV29-1 | CIYQGVDEKLFF | TGCATCTACCAGGGGGTTGATGAAAAACTGTTTTTT
TRBD1 | . | TRBJ1-2 | TRBV19 | CASSIYRGGVNYGYTF | TGTGCCAGTAGTATCTACAGGGGGGGAGTTAACTATGGCTACACCTTC
. | once | TRBJ1-2 | TRBV7-6 | CASSPNPGAKYGYTF | TGTGCCAGCAGCCCCAACCCAGGGGCGAAATATGGCTACACCTTC
. | . | TRBJ2-7 | TRBV7-2 | CASSSSNYEQYF | TGTGCCAGCAGCTCAAGCAACTACGAGCAGTACTTC
TRBD2 | . | TRBJ2-1 | TRBV2 | CASSILAGGLYNEQFF | TGTGCCAGCAGTATCCTAGCGGGAGGGCTCTACAATGAGCAGTTCTTC
. | . | TRBJ2-1 | TRBV12-5 | CASGSDSRTDNEQFF | TGTGCTAGTGGCTCTGACAGCCGCACAGACAATGAGCAGTTCTTC
. | . | TRBJ1-1 | TRBV4-1 | CASSQVFGALNTEAFF | TGCGCCAGCAGCCAAGTATTTGGGGCACTGAACACTGAAGCTTTCTTT
. | . | TRBJ1-5 | TRBV19 | CASRGSNQPQHF | TGTGCCAGCCGCGGGAGCAATCAGCCCCAGCATTTT
. | . | TRBJ2-5 | TRBV30 | CAWLRAYQETQYF | TGTGCCTGGTTACGAGCCTACCAAGAGACCCAGTACTTC
TRBD1 | . | TRBJ1-1 | TRBV6-6 | CASSSTGVNTEAFF | TGTGCCAGCAGTTCCACAGGGGTCAACACTGAAGCTTTCTTT
. | . | TRBJ1-1 | TRBV11-2 | CASSLMWGAEAFF | TGTGCCAGCAGCTTAATGTGGGGCGCTGAAGCTTTCTTT
. | . | TRBJ2-3 | TRBV29-1 | CSVERGGDTQYF | TGCAGCGTTGAAAGGGGCGGAGATACGCAGTATTTT
. | . | TRBJ2-1 | TRBV30 | CAWSPSSYNEQFF | TGTGCCTGGAGTCCGAGTTCCTACAATGAGCAGTTCTTC
. | once | TRBJ2-1 | TRBV5-1 | CASSPGTSNNEQFF | TGCGCCAGCAGCCCCGGGACTTCCAACAATGAGCAGTTCTTC
. | . | TRBJ1-5 | TRBV28 | CASSDGGWNQPQHF | TGTGCCAGCAGTGACGGGGGATGGAATCAGCCCCAGCATTTT
TRBD1 | . | TRBJ1-5 | TRBV4-3 | CASSLDRDGNQPQHF | TGCGCCAGCAGCCTCGACAGGGATGGCAATCAGCCCCAGCATTTT
. | . | TRBJ1-1 | TRBV6-5 | CASSYNRNTEAFF | TGTGCCAGCAGTTATAACAGAAACACTGAAGCTTTCTTT
. | . | TRBJ1-5 | TRBV10-2 | CASSGLGMQPQHF | TGCGCCAGCAGTGGGCTAGGAATGCAGCCCCAGCATTTT
. | . | TRBJ2-6 | TRBV7-2 | CASSLKRGQGANVLTF | TGTGCCAGCAGCTTAAAAAGAGGCCAAGGGGCCAACGTCCTGACTTTC
. | . | TRBJ2-7 | TRBV11-2 | CASSLQIDYEQYF | TGTGCCAGCAGCTTGCAAATAGACTACGAGCAGTACTTC
. | . | TRBJ1-1 | TRBV27 | CASSLQGGVRNTEAFF | TGTGCCAGCAGTTTACAGGGAGGGGTCCGGAACACTGAAGCTTTCTTT
. | . | TRBJ1-1 | TRBV30 | CAWSVGGEPFF | TGTGCCTGGAGTGTAGGAGGGGAGCCTTTCTTT
. | . | TRBJ1-5 | TRBV4-2 | CASSLRTPPEGAQHF | TGTGCCAGCAGTCTAAGGACACCCCCAGAAGGTGCCCAGCATTTT
TRBD2 | . | TRBJ2-7 | TRBV4-3 | CASSQEITSGSTEQYF | TGCGCCAGCAGCCAAGAGATCACTAGCGGGAGTACCGAGCAGTACTTC
. | . | TRBJ2-2 | TRBV30 | CACREAGELFF | TGTGCCTGCCGGGAAGCGGGGGAGCTGTTTTTT
TRBD1 | . | TRBJ1-1 | TRBV5-6 | CASSLERDSLYTEAFF | TGTGCCAGCAGCCTCGAAAGGGACAGCCTTTACACTGAAGCTTTCTTT
TRBD1 | . | TRBJ1-1 | TRBV4-1 | CASSHKQGIDWTEAFF | TGCGCCAGCAGCCATAAACAGGGGATTGATTGGACTGAAGCTTTCTTT
TRBD2 | once | TRBJ2-1 | TRBV18 | CASSPALAGDINEQFF | TGTGCCAGCTCACCCGCCCTAGCGGGAGACATCAATGAGCAGTTCTTC
. | . | TRBJ1-2 | TRBV9 | CASSAGDFPWDYGYTF | TGTGCCAGCAGCGCGGGGGACTTCCCCTGGGACTATGGCTACACCTTC
TRBD2 | . | TRBJ2-3 | TRBV19 | CASSTRGGRSDTQYF | TGTGCCAGTAGCACCCGGGGGGGGCGCTCAGATACGCAGTATTTT
. | . | TRBJ2-1 | TRBV5-1 | CASSLDSYNEQFF | TGCGCCAGCAGCTTGGACAGTTACAATGAGCAGTTCTTC
. | once | TRBJ2-7 | TRBV14 | CASSSEGYEQYF | TGTGCCAGCAGCTCCGAGGGCTACGAGCAGTACTTC
. | . | TRBJ2-7 | TRBV6-1 | CASSFFGSYEQYF | TGTGCCAGCAGTTTCTTTGGTAGTTACGAGCAGTACTTC
. | . | TRBJ1-5 | TRBV28 | CASSSPTGQLSNQPQHF | TGTGCCAGCAGTTCCCCGACGGGACAACTTAGCAATCAGCCCCAGCATTTT